The 19 T cell receptor beta chains below all came from one sample that was sequenced in a study of shared clonotypes between healthy human individuals. Here immunoSEQ multiplex PCR was the method, and the copy in TCRdb shows in-frame clones only, minus some. The sample shows approximately 720,000 clones, 72% of them seen only once. The specimen was memory CD4+ T cells sorted from blood. Subset meaning: CD45RA-negative fraction. The receptor source for this set is a woman in her twenties or thirties in good health.

The DNA for the CDR3 is TGCGCCAGCAGCTCGGGACACGAAGGCTACGAGCAGTACTTC. Protein: CASSSGHEGYEQYF. This sequence joins TRBV5-1 and TRBJ2-7, with D perhaps matching TRBD1 (6 bases). Trimming shortened V by 3 bases and J by 3 bases, and 13 bases separated the two germline ends. The CDR3 sequence is 14 residues long. From germline, CDR1 is SGHRS and CDR2 YFSETQ.

The chain is built from TRBV28 and TRBJ1-1; 9 bases match TRBD1. The CDR3 has 15 residues. The germline V gene encodes CDR1 MDHEN and CDR2 SYDVKM. V lost 4 bases, J lost 3 bases, and 6 bases stayed unmatched. CDR3 sequence: CASSSGQGRYTEAFF. The CDR3, as DNA: TGTGCCAGCAGTTCCGGACAGGGGAGGTACACTGAAGCTTTCTTT.

The chain joins TRBV7-9 to TRBJ2-2, with D unclear. Germline lookup yields CDR1 SEHNR and CDR2 FQNEAQ (reference sequence). V was clipped by 4 bases and J by 4 bases, with 7 bases between them. There are 13 residues in the CDR3. The CDR3 protein is CASSYGSTGELFF. The DNA for the CDR3 is TGTGCCAGCAGCTACGGTAGCACCGGGGAGCTGTTTTTT.

The chain carries TRBV7-8 and TRBJ1-1; unclear D gene. Trimming took off 0 bases at V and 1 base at J, with 24 bases between the two ends. This CDR3 comprises 20 residues. CDR1 and CDR2 from the germline V gene are SGHVS and FQNEAQ. CDR3: CASSLALRGDSNSRNTEAFF. As DNA, the CDR3 is TGTGCCAGCAGCTTAGCGCTTAGAGGAGACTCAAACAGTCGGAACACTGAAGCTTTCTTT. The full variable domain, in which reference TRBV7-8 and TRBJ1-1 provide the parts outside the CDR3, is GAGVSQSPRYKVAKRGQDVALRCDPISGHVSLFWYQQALGQGPEFLTYFQNEAQLDKSGLPSDRFFAERPEGSVSTLKIQRTQQEDSAVYLCASSLALRGDSNSRNTEAFFGQGTRLTVV.

This clone was seen a handful of times. V gene TRBV15 combines with J gene TRBJ2-2; 7 bases are shared with TRBD1. CDR3 length: 16 amino acids. J gave up 5 bases and V 3 bases, and 9 bases lay outside the gene matches. CDR1 LNHNV and CDR2 YYDKDF come from the germline V gene (reference sequence). The CDR3 nucleotides are TGTGCCACCAGCAGGACCGGGACAGCAAAAACCGGGGAGCTGTTTTTT. Protein product: CATSRTGTAKTGELFF.

The chain uses TRBV30 and TRBJ2-4; maybe TRBD2 (5 bases). The germline gives CDR1 GTSNPN, CDR2 SVGIG (reference sequence). The CDR3 extends over 15 amino acids. Deletions cut 4 bases from V and 0 bases from J, with 13 bases between. The CDR3: CAWTGEPVAKNIQYF. Here the CDR3 DNA reads TGTGCCTGGACTGGGGAGCCCGTAGCCAAAAACATTCAGTACTTC.

The chain carries TRBV6-5 and TRBJ2-7; 7 bases fit TRBD1. The V gene's germline CDR1 is MNHEY and CDR2 SVGAGI. V trimming: 6 bases; J trimming: 3 bases; junction bases outside the gene matches: 8. CDR3 length: 14 residues. The CDR3: CASSPRQGVYEQYF. The CDR3 nucleotides are TGTGCCAGCAGCCCACGACAGGGTGTCTACGAGCAGTACTTC.

This clone was seen only a few times. The CDR3 loop reads CASSYVQEAHEQYF. The CDR3 DNA reads as TGTGCCAGCTCGTACGTTCAGGAGGCCCACGAGCAGTACTTC. The V gene is TRBV18, the J gene TRBJ2-7; a weak D match, TRBD2 (5 bases). Trimming stripped 6 bases from V and 5 bases from J, with 17 bases between. Germline assignment: CDR1 KGHSH and CDR2 LQKENI. The CDR3 is 14 residues long.

The CDR3 loop is CASSLYASGNVGDTQYF. In DNA form, the CDR3 reads TGTGCCAGCAGCTTATATGCTAGCGGGAACGTTGGTGATACGCAGTATTTT. The chain employs TRBV7-9 and TRBJ2-3; 9 bases map to TRBD2. CDR3 length: 17 residues. CDR1 and CDR2 (germline): SEHNR, FQNEAQ (reference sequence). The V segment lost 2 bases and the J segment 6 bases; nucleotides outside the gene matches: 12.

V usage is TRBV11-2 and J usage is TRBJ1-1; D unresolved. The CDR3 loop spans 14 amino acids. V was shortened by 2 bases and J by 7 bases, with 14 bases between the two germline ends. Germline CDR1 SGHAT, CDR2 FQNNGV. CDR3 DNA: TGTGCCAGCAGCTTAATTTCGTCGGCGGGTGAAGCTTTCTTT. Protein product: CASSLISSAGEAFF.

Comments on this clone: The same CDR3 arises from other DNA sequences in this sample as well. The CDR3 region has the DNA TGTGCCAGTAGCCTCGGAGACAGGCGGGAAAAACTGTTTTTT. Translating it yields CASSLGDRREKLFF. The chain is built from TRBV19 and TRBJ1-4; D possibly corresponds to TRBD1 (6 bases). Trimming left V 6 bases short and J 8 bases short, with 16 bases between. The CDR3 has 14 amino acids. Germline V CDR1 and CDR2: LNHDA, SQIVND (reference sequence).

This chain connects TRBV11-2 to TRBJ2-3; D may be TRBD2 (6 bases). V shed 3 bases and J shed 0 bases, with 13 bases lying between them. From germline, CDR1 is SGHAT and CDR2 FQNNGV. The CDR3 extends over 16 amino acids. The CDR3 DNA is TGTGCCAGCAGCTTGGGTAGCGGACTAAGCACAGATACGCAGTATTTT. Its protein product is CASSLGSGLSTDTQYF.

The genes are TRBV5-1 and TRBJ1-2, with D possibly matching TRBD1 (6 bases). V was pared by 4 bases and J by 4 bases, with 14 bases between. CDR1 is SGHRS and CDR2 is YFSETQ in the germline V gene. The length of the CDR3 is 14 residues. The CDR3 DNA reads TGCGCCAGCAGCCGAACGGACAGATCCTATGGCTACACCTTC. This sequence encodes CASSRTDRSYGYTF.

On this clone itself: A read error may explain this, as a much larger clone is one base away. Distinct nucleotide sequences in the sample also encode this CDR3. This chain links TRBV5-1 with TRBJ2-1; 8 nucleotides match TRBD2. Trimming cost V 2 bases and J 4 bases; bases outside gene matches: 5. The CDR3 is made up of 15 amino acids. The germline V gene encodes CDR1 SGHRS and CDR2 YFSETQ. This CDR3 is CASSLSSGSYNEQFF. The CDR3 coding sequence is TGCGCCAGCAGCTTATCTAGCGGGTCATACAATGAGCAGTTCTTC.

This chain links TRBV5-1 with TRBJ1-1; D is possibly TRBD1 (5 bases). This CDR3 is 17 amino acids long. Germline V lookup: CDR1 SGHRS, CDR2 YFSETQ. V shed 0 bases and J shed 1 base, with 16 bases lying between them. The CDR3 protein is CASSLDRQGRGNTEAFF. The CDR3, as DNA: TGCGCCAGCAGCTTGGACCGGCAGGGCCGGGGGAACACTGAAGCTTTCTTT.

This clone was seen a handful of times. CDR3 sequence: CAWSSGLAGVGEQYF. DNA for the CDR3: TGTGCCTGGAGTTCCGGACTAGCGGGGGTAGGCGAGCAGTACTTC. The V call is TRBV30, the J call TRBJ2-7; 13 bases are a match to TRBD2. This CDR3 spans 15 amino acids. V lost 2 bases to trimming and J lost 6 bases; unmatched junction nucleotides: 7. The germline gives CDR1 GTSNPN, CDR2 SVGIG (reference sequence).

The CDR3: CAPTPTSGSPYNEQFF. The CDR3 DNA reads as TGTGCACCCACCCCTACTAGCGGGAGCCCCTACAATGAGCAGTTCTTC. The chain employs TRBV12-2 and TRBJ2-1; the table's D call TRBD2 went unverified against the DNA. TRBV12-2 is flagged as a pseudogene. The CDR3 extends over 16 amino acids.

This chain uses TRBV5-6 with TRBJ2-7, with D possibly TRBD2 on 5 matching bases. V gave up 3 bases and J gave up 3 bases, with 13 bases separating them. In germline, CDR1 is SGHDT, CDR2 YYEEEE. The CDR3 consists of 14 residues. Here the CDR3 reads CASSSLGSLYEQYF. The CDR3 nucleotides read TGTGCCAGCAGCTCCTTAGGGAGTCTCTACGAGCAGTACTTC.

This chain links TRBV30 with TRBJ2-1; 7 bases map to TRBD2. This CDR3 region has 14 residues. V lost 4 bases, J lost 9 bases, and 12 bases stayed unmatched. Per germline, CDR1 GTSNPN and CDR2 SVGIG (reference sequence). The CDR3 region has the DNA TGTGCCTGGACGTCTGCCGGGACTACGAGTGAGCAGTTCTTC. Translation: CAWTSAGTTSEQFF. The variable domain in full, with the rest retrieved from reference TRBV30 and TRBJ2-1, is SQTIHQWPATLVQPVGSPLSLECTVEGTSNPNLYWYRQAAGRGLQLLFYSVGIGQISSEVPQNLSASRPQDRQFILSSKKLLLSDSGFYLCAWTSAGTTSEQFFGPGTRLTVL.